One T cell receptor (beta chain) is described in this entry. The antigen is not known. These data are taken from a study of cytomegalovirus exposure and HLA in healthy donors. About the research overall: Tens of millions of unique TCRs from HLA-typed donors made up an early data release.

Use of 60 Vbeta and 13 Jbeta primers characterized the PCR. Profiling relied on immunoSEQ multiplex PCR, and the TCRdb table lists in-frame clones only, not all of them. The table records 200,000 to 250,000 clones, about 80% of them present only once. The CDR3 sequence is 14 residues long. Trimming cost V 0 bases and J 0 bases, with 4 bases left between them. Germline values: CDR1 SGHRS, CDR2 YFSETQ. Study-level findings and limits: It was reported that TCR beta sequences correctly inferred the HLA-A and HLA-B alleles for most subjects. When presence/absence was analysed, sequencing depth was taken to be roughly uniform across donors.

Sequenced sample: PBMCs. The chain has TRBV5-1 and TRBJ1-3; D is uncertain. The origin of this receptor is a woman between 40 and 50 years old in good health and CMV-seronegative. CDR3 amino acids: CASSLDTSGNTIYF. CDR3 coding DNA: TGCGCCAGCAGCTTGGACACCTCTGGAAACACCATATATTTT.